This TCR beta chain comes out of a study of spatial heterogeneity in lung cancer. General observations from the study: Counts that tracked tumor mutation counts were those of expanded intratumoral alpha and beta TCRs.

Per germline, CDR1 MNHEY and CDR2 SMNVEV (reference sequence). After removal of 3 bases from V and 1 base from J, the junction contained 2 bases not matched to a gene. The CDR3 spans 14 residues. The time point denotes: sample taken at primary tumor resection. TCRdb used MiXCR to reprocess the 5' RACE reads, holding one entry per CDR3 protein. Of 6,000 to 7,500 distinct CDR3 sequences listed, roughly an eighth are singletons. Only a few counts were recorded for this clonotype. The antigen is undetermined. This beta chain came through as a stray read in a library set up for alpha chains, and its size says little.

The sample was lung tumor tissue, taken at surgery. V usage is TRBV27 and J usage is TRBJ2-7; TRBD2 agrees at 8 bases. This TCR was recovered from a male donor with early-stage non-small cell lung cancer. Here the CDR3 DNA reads TGTGCCAGCAGTTTCACTAGCGGTTCCTACGAGCAGTACTTC. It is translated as CASSFTSGSYEQYF.